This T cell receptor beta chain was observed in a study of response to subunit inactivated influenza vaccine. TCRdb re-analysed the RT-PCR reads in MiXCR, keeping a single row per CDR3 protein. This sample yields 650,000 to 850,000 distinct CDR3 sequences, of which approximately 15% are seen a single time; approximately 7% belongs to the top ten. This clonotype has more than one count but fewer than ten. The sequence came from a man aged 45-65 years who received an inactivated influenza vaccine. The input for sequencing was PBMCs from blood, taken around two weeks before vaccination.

CDR3 protein: CASRGGPNEQYF. The CDR3 coding sequence is TGTGCCAGCAGGGGAGGACCAAACGAGCAGTACTTC. The rearrangement joins TRBV27 to TRBJ2-7, with D perhaps TRBD2 (6 bases). Germline V gives CDR1 MNHEY, CDR2 SMNVEV (reference sequence). The CDR3 spans 12 residues. V lost 6 bases, J lost 5 bases, and 11 bases lay in between.